These T cell receptor beta chains were read from a single sample in a study of T cell responses to AZD1222 COVID-19 vaccine. The method was immunoSEQ multiplex PCR; TCRdb's version includes in-frame clones alone and lacks a portion of them. The sample lists some 120,000 clones, 88% occurring once. The starting material was peripheral blood, obtained on day 0 of AZD1222 vaccination. The receptors here all came from an adult in good health. The CDR3 runs from the conserved cysteine through the conserved F or W. The D gene is left open where the match is weak. Not all rows give a size; the values are once, few, many and, for expanded clones, a class.

cdr3_aa: CASSLGTGRSYGGYTF
cdr3_nt: TGTGCCAGCAGCTTAGGGACAGGGAGGTCCTATGGAGGCTACACCTTC
d_call: TRBD1
v_call: TRBV7-9
j_call: TRBJ1-2
clone_size: -

cdr3_aa: CASIRDRGSPEQYF
cdr3_nt: TGTGCCAGCATTAGGGACAGGGGGTCTCCCGAGCAGTACTTC
d_call: TRBD1
v_call: TRBV6-5
j_call: TRBJ2-7
clone_size: -

cdr3_aa: CASSQAGTNYGYTF
cdr3_nt: TGCGCCAGCAGCCAAGCGGGGACTAACTATGGCTACACCTTC
d_call: -
v_call: TRBV4-3
j_call: TRBJ1-2
clone_size: -

cdr3_aa: CASSQEALGAGVGQPQHF
cdr3_nt: TGCGCCAGCAGCCAAGAGGCGTTGGGGGCGGGGGTCGGTCAGCCCCAGCATTTT
d_call: -
v_call: TRBV4-1
j_call: TRBJ1-5
clone_size: -

cdr3_aa: CASSPQSMNTEAFF
cdr3_nt: TGTGCCAGCTCACCCCAGTCCATGAACACTGAAGCTTTCTTT
d_call: -
v_call: TRBV18
j_call: TRBJ1-1
clone_size: -

cdr3_aa: CASRQGLAGGPACEQFF
cdr3_nt: TGTGCAAGTCGCCAAGGACTAGCGGGAGGGCCGGCGTGTGAGCAGTTCTTC
d_call: -
v_call: TRBV12-2
j_call: TRBJ2-1
clone_size: -

cdr3_aa: CAISDYSRKNTEAFF
cdr3_nt: TGTGCCATCAGTGATTATTCCAGGAAGAACACTGAAGCTTTCTTT
d_call: -
v_call: TRBV10-3
j_call: TRBJ1-1
clone_size: -

cdr3_aa: CASSPRGGETQYF
cdr3_nt: TGCGCCAGCAGCCCGCGGGGAGGAGAGACCCAGTACTTC
d_call: -
v_call: TRBV5-1
j_call: TRBJ2-5
clone_size: -

cdr3_aa: CASSPIAGRWETQYF
cdr3_nt: TGTGCCAGCAGCCCCATAGCGGGGCGATGGGAGACCCAGTACTTC
d_call: TRBD2
v_call: TRBV7-6
j_call: TRBJ2-5
clone_size: -

cdr3_aa: CASSPRPQTPNPNTGELFF
cdr3_nt: TGTGCCAGCTCACCCCGCCCACAAACACCGAACCCGAACACCGGGGAGCTGTTTTTT
d_call: -
v_call: TRBV18
j_call: TRBJ2-2
clone_size: -

cdr3_aa: CASSLWGSNTGELFF
cdr3_nt: TGTGCCAGCAGTTTATGGGGCTCAAACACCGGGGAGCTGTTTTTT
d_call: -
v_call: TRBV28
j_call: TRBJ2-2
clone_size: few

cdr3_aa: CASSQEEVRLPREEQYF
cdr3_nt: TGTGCCAGCAGCCAAGAGGAGGTCCGACTACCCCGGGAGGAGCAGTACTTC
d_call: -
v_call: TRBV14
j_call: TRBJ2-7
clone_size: once

cdr3_aa: CASSQYTGNGGYTF
cdr3_nt: TGTGCCAGCAGCCAATATACAGGGAATGGGGGCTACACCTTC
d_call: -
v_call: TRBV3-1/TRBV3-2
j_call: TRBJ1-2
clone_size: -

cdr3_aa: CASSKQGEGYEQYF
cdr3_nt: TGTGCCAGCAGCAAACAGGGGGAGGGCTACGAGCAGTACTTC
d_call: -
v_call: TRBV11-3
j_call: TRBJ2-7
clone_size: -

cdr3_aa: CASSEAMTGVYGYTF
cdr3_nt: TGTGCCAGCAGTGAAGCGATGACAGGGGTGTATGGCTACACCTTC
d_call: TRBD1
v_call: TRBV6-1
j_call: TRBJ1-2
clone_size: -

cdr3_aa: CASHLNTEAFF
cdr3_nt: TGTGCCAGCCACCTGAACACTGAAGCTTTCTTT
d_call: -
v_call: TRBV28
j_call: TRBJ1-1
clone_size: -

cdr3_aa: CASSLGTSGTTKNIQYF
cdr3_nt: TGTGCCAGCAGTCTTGGGACTAGCGGGACAACTAAAAACATTCAGTACTTC
d_call: TRBD2
v_call: TRBV6-6
j_call: TRBJ2-4
clone_size: -

cdr3_aa: CAWSGRMAYNSPLHF
cdr3_nt: TGTGCCTGGAGCGGACGGATGGCCTATAATTCACCCCTCCACTTT
d_call: -
v_call: TRBV30
j_call: TRBJ1-6
clone_size: -

cdr3_aa: CAISESGLGGHKSYEQYF
cdr3_nt: TGTGCCATCAGTGAGTCGGGTTTGGGGGGTCACAAATCCTACGAGCAGTACTTC
d_call: -
v_call: TRBV10-3
j_call: TRBJ2-7
clone_size: -

cdr3_aa: CASSPPTWEIGTIYF
cdr3_nt: TGTGCCAGTAGCCCCCCGACTTGGGAGATCGGCACCATATATTTT
d_call: -
v_call: TRBV19
j_call: TRBJ1-3
clone_size: -

cdr3_aa: CASSYAGGESEQFF
cdr3_nt: TGTGCCAGCAGTTACGCGGGGGGTGAGAGTGAGCAGTTCTTC
d_call: TRBD2
v_call: TRBV6-5
j_call: TRBJ2-1
clone_size: few